These T cell receptor beta chains were read from a single sample in a study of CD8 T cells in ankylosing spondylitis. In TCRdb, the 5' RACE reads were re-called with MiXCR into one record per CDR3 protein. The sample gives a few hundred thousand distinct CDR3 sequences, about 16% of which show up once; about 42% is in the top ten. Sequenced sample: blood, either unsorted or a sorted T cell fraction (not recorded which). The receptor source for this set is a male donor with ankylosing spondylitis. Both conserved end residues are part of each CDR3. Each record gives: D gene, J gene, clone size, V gene, CDR3 length, CDR3 DNA, CDR3 protein. The D gene is left open where the match is weak. The size entry is marked missing in some rows and otherwise reads once, few, many or a size class.

d_call: TRBD2; j_call: TRBJ2-1; clone_size: .; v_call: TRBV4-1; cdr3_length: 17; cdr3_nt: TGCGCCAGCAGCCTCCTCGTAGTGGGAGGGCCCACCAATGAGCAGTTCTTC; cdr3_aa: CASSLLVVGGPTNEQFF
d_call: .; j_call: TRBJ2-1; clone_size: few; v_call: TRBV13; cdr3_length: 14; cdr3_nt: TGTGCCAGCAGCTTGGGTGACAGCCCGAATGAGCAGTTCTTC; cdr3_aa: CASSLGDSPNEQFF
d_call: TRBD1; j_call: TRBJ1-5; clone_size: .; v_call: TRBV27; cdr3_length: 14; cdr3_nt: TGTGCCAGCGGATTCAACCCAGGGGGACAGCCCCAGCATTTT; cdr3_aa: CASGFNPGGQPQHF
d_call: .; j_call: TRBJ1-4; clone_size: .; v_call: TRBV5-1; cdr3_length: 9; cdr3_nt: TGCGGGGGCCATGAAAAACTGTTTTTT; cdr3_aa: CGGHEKLFF
d_call: TRBD2; j_call: TRBJ2-2; clone_size: .; v_call: TRBV10-2; cdr3_length: 16; cdr3_nt: TGCGCCAGCTTAACCATAGCGGGAGTACGGTCCGGGGAGCTGTTTTTT; cdr3_aa: CASLTIAGVRSGELFF
d_call: .; j_call: TRBJ1-2; clone_size: few; v_call: TRBV25-1; cdr3_length: 12; cdr3_nt: TGTGCCAGCCGGACAGCTAACTATGGCTACACCTTC; cdr3_aa: CASRTANYGYTF
d_call: TRBD1; j_call: TRBJ2-5; clone_size: few; v_call: TRBV9; cdr3_length: 15; cdr3_nt: TGTGCCAGCAGCGTCGGGACAGGGTCTGGAGAGACCCAGTACTTC; cdr3_aa: CASSVGTGSGETQYF
d_call: .; j_call: TRBJ2-3; clone_size: few; v_call: TRBV4-1; cdr3_length: 14; cdr3_nt: TGCGCCAGCAGCCTCCGACTAGTTGAGGATACGCAGTATTTT; cdr3_aa: CASSLRLVEDTQYF
d_call: .; j_call: TRBJ2-7; clone_size: few; v_call: TRBV20-1; cdr3_length: 16; cdr3_nt: TGCAGTGCTAGAGATCCAGGAGGGAGGAATCCTTACGAGCAGTACTTC; cdr3_aa: CSARDPGGRNPYEQYF
d_call: TRBD1; j_call: TRBJ2-7; clone_size: .; v_call: TRBV30; cdr3_length: 14; cdr3_nt: TGTGCCTGGAGTGTCGGGACAGCAACCTACGAGCAGTACTTC; cdr3_aa: CAWSVGTATYEQYF
d_call: TRBD2; j_call: TRBJ2-3; clone_size: .; v_call: TRBV27; cdr3_length: 20; cdr3_nt: TGTGCCAGCAGTCCCCGAGCAGGCTCCGTTGGGGCGGGAGTACCAGATACGCAGTATTTT; cdr3_aa: CASSPRAGSVGAGVPDTQYF
d_call: .; j_call: TRBJ2-1; clone_size: few; v_call: TRBV19; cdr3_length: 16; cdr3_nt: TGTGCCAGTAGCATACTCATTCCCCCTACCTACAATGAGCAGTTCTTC; cdr3_aa: CASSILIPPTYNEQFF
d_call: TRBD2; j_call: TRBJ2-7; clone_size: few; v_call: TRBV20-1; cdr3_length: 17; cdr3_nt: TGCAGTGCTCCCAGACTAGCGGGGGCCTCGAGCTCCTACGAGCAGTACTTC; cdr3_aa: CSAPRLAGASSSYEQYF
d_call: TRBD1; j_call: TRBJ2-1; clone_size: .; v_call: TRBV20-1; cdr3_length: 15; cdr3_nt: TGCAGTGCTAGAGAGACAGGGGGTTACTACAATGAGCAGTTCTTC; cdr3_aa: CSARETGGYYNEQFF
d_call: .; j_call: TRBJ2-5; clone_size: .; v_call: TRBV9; cdr3_length: 14; cdr3_nt: TGTGCCAGCACCCCGGGGGCTAGCGCAGAGACCCAGTACTTC; cdr3_aa: CASTPGASAETQYF
d_call: TRBD1; j_call: TRBJ2-5; clone_size: .; v_call: TRBV29-1; cdr3_length: 15; cdr3_nt: TGCAGCGTTGAGAGTTGGGACAGGGCCGGGGAGACCCAGTACTTC; cdr3_aa: CSVESWDRAGETQYF
d_call: .; j_call: TRBJ2-1; clone_size: .; v_call: TRBV25-1; cdr3_length: 12; cdr3_nt: TGTGCCAGCAGTGAAGGTCACCCTGAGCAGTTATTC; cdr3_aa: CASSEGHPEQLF
d_call: TRBD1; j_call: TRBJ2-1; clone_size: few; v_call: TRBV7-9; cdr3_length: 14; cdr3_nt: TGTGCCAGCAGCGGAAGGACAGGGGACACTGAGCAGTTCTTC; cdr3_aa: CASSGRTGDTEQFF
d_call: .; j_call: TRBJ2-1; clone_size: few; v_call: TRBV20-1; cdr3_length: 10; cdr3_nt: TGCAGTGCTAAAGTCCAAGAGCAGTTCTTC; cdr3_aa: CSAKVQEQFF
d_call: .; j_call: TRBJ2-1; clone_size: .; v_call: TRBV13; cdr3_length: 14; cdr3_nt: TGTGCCAGCAGCTCTTACCGGGGACCGTGGGAGCAGTTCTTC; cdr3_aa: CASSSYRGPWEQFF
d_call: .; j_call: TRBJ2-2; clone_size: .; v_call: TRBV19; cdr3_length: 14; cdr3_nt: TGTGCCAGTAGTATAGCGGGGGTCACCGGGGAGCTGTTTTTT; cdr3_aa: CASSIAGVTGELFF
d_call: .; j_call: TRBJ1-3; clone_size: few; v_call: TRBV12-3/TRBV12-4; cdr3_length: 16; cdr3_nt: TGTGCCAGCAGTATCCGGGACGAATTCTCTGGAAACACCATATATTTT; cdr3_aa: CASSIRDEFSGNTIYF
d_call: TRBD1; j_call: TRBJ2-2; clone_size: .; v_call: TRBV4-3; cdr3_length: 16; cdr3_nt: TGCGCCAGCAGCCAAGATAGGGCAGGGGGCACCGGGGAGCTGTTTTTT; cdr3_aa: CASSQDRAGGTGELFF
d_call: TRBD2; j_call: TRBJ2-2; clone_size: .; v_call: TRBV20-1; cdr3_length: 15; cdr3_nt: TGCAGTGCTAGACGGGGGGATGCGAACACCGGGGAGCTGTTTTTT; cdr3_aa: CSARRGDANTGELFF
d_call: TRBD2; j_call: TRBJ2-1; clone_size: .; v_call: TRBV20-1; cdr3_length: 16; cdr3_nt: TGCAGTGCTAGAGAGTTAGCGGGAGGATGGGGCAATGAGCAGTTCTTC; cdr3_aa: CSARELAGGWGNEQFF
d_call: .; j_call: TRBJ2-4; clone_size: .; v_call: TRBV7-2; cdr3_length: 11; cdr3_nt: TGTGCCAGCAGCTTAGGTGGGACCCGTAACTTC; cdr3_aa: CASSLGGTRNF
d_call: TRBD1; j_call: TRBJ1-6; clone_size: few; v_call: TRBV7-9; cdr3_length: 16; cdr3_nt: TGTGCCAGCAGTTCCGGGACAGGGGGGAATAATTCACCCCTCCACTTT; cdr3_aa: CASSSGTGGNNSPLHF
d_call: .; j_call: TRBJ2-2; clone_size: .; v_call: TRBV6-5; cdr3_length: 17; cdr3_nt: TGTGCCAGCAGTTCCCCATCGGAATTAGCGCCCACCGGGGAGCTGTTTTTT; cdr3_aa: CASSSPSELAPTGELFF
d_call: TRBD1; j_call: TRBJ1-1; clone_size: .; v_call: TRBV5-1; cdr3_length: 14; cdr3_nt: TGCGCCAGCAGCTTCAGGGGGGAGGACACTGAAGCTTTCTTT; cdr3_aa: CASSFRGEDTEAFF
d_call: .; j_call: TRBJ2-7; clone_size: few; v_call: TRBV6-5; cdr3_length: 14; cdr3_nt: TGTGCCAGCAGTTACTCGGGCGGAACCTACGAGCAGTACTTC; cdr3_aa: CASSYSGGTYEQYF
d_call: .; j_call: TRBJ1-5; clone_size: few; v_call: TRBV12-3/TRBV12-4; cdr3_length: 13; cdr3_nt: TGTGCCAGCAGTTTAGCGACGCATCAGCCCCAGCATTTT; cdr3_aa: CASSLATHQPQHF
d_call: .; j_call: TRBJ2-3; clone_size: .; v_call: TRBV6-5; cdr3_length: 14; cdr3_nt: TGTGCCAGCAGTTACTCGGCAGTACGAGATACGCAGTATTTT; cdr3_aa: CASSYSAVRDTQYF
d_call: TRBD1; j_call: TRBJ2-2; clone_size: few; v_call: TRBV4-1; cdr3_length: 15; cdr3_nt: TGCGCCAGCAGCCCCGACAGGGGATTTACCGGGGAGCTGTTTTTT; cdr3_aa: CASSPDRGFTGELFF
d_call: TRBD2; j_call: TRBJ2-7; clone_size: .; v_call: TRBV20-1; cdr3_length: 14; cdr3_nt: TGCAGTGCTAGAGGTAGCGGGACCTCCTACGAGCAGTACTTC; cdr3_aa: CSARGSGTSYEQYF
d_call: .; j_call: TRBJ1-1; clone_size: few; v_call: TRBV6-4; cdr3_length: 13; cdr3_nt: TGTGCCAGCAGTGTTTCGGAGGGCACTGAAGCTTTCTTT; cdr3_aa: CASSVSEGTEAFF
d_call: .; j_call: TRBJ1-1; clone_size: .; v_call: TRBV3-1; cdr3_length: 14; cdr3_nt: TGTGCCAGCAGCCAAGATCTCAGGGGCGAGACAGCTTTCTTT; cdr3_aa: CASSQDLRGETAFF
d_call: .; j_call: TRBJ2-2; clone_size: .; v_call: TRBV13; cdr3_length: 16; cdr3_nt: TGTGCCAGCAGCCCAAGGGCCGGGGACAACACCGGGGAGCTGTTTTTT; cdr3_aa: CASSPRAGDNTGELFF
d_call: TRBD1; j_call: TRBJ1-2; clone_size: few; v_call: TRBV11-2; cdr3_length: 14; cdr3_nt: TGTGCCAGCAGCTTTGGACAGGGGGTGGGCGGCTACACCTTC; cdr3_aa: CASSFGQGVGGYTF
d_call: TRBD2; j_call: TRBJ2-1; clone_size: .; v_call: TRBV9; cdr3_length: 15; cdr3_nt: TGTGCCAGCAGCTATCCGCGGGAGGGATGGAATGAGCAGTTCTTC; cdr3_aa: CASSYPREGWNEQFF
d_call: .; j_call: TRBJ2-1; clone_size: .; v_call: TRBV6-2/TRBV6-3; cdr3_length: 15; cdr3_nt: TGTGCCAGCAGTACGCCCCGGGACTTATACAATGAGCAGTTCTTC; cdr3_aa: CASSTPRDLYNEQFF
d_call: .; j_call: TRBJ2-1; clone_size: .; v_call: TRBV10-3; cdr3_length: 14; cdr3_nt: TGTGCCATCAGTGAGTCCCAGGGTGGCAATGAGCAGTTCTTC; cdr3_aa: CAISESQGGNEQFF
d_call: .; j_call: TRBJ2-6; clone_size: few; v_call: TRBV12-3/TRBV12-4; cdr3_length: 14; cdr3_nt: TGTGCCAGCAGTCCGATCAACGGGGCCAACGTCCTGACTTTC; cdr3_aa: CASSPINGANVLTF
d_call: .; j_call: TRBJ2-7; clone_size: few; v_call: TRBV4-1; cdr3_length: 18; cdr3_nt: TGCGCCAGCAGCCTTACGCATTCCCCAGACAGATTCTCCTACGAGCAGTACTTC; cdr3_aa: CASSLTHSPDRFSYEQYF
d_call: .; j_call: TRBJ2-1; clone_size: .; v_call: TRBV12-3/TRBV12-4; cdr3_length: 16; cdr3_nt: TGTGCCAGCAGTCCCCCCGGTCCGATGACATACAATGAGCAGTTCTTC; cdr3_aa: CASSPPGPMTYNEQFF
d_call: .; j_call: TRBJ1-2; clone_size: few; v_call: TRBV7-9; cdr3_length: 14; cdr3_nt: TGTGCCAGCAGCCCCCTCGAGAGTTTCTATGGCTACACCTTC; cdr3_aa: CASSPLESFYGYTF
d_call: .; j_call: TRBJ2-7; clone_size: many; v_call: TRBV7-9; cdr3_length: 13; cdr3_nt: TGTGCCAGCAGTTTGGCAGCCTCCTACGAGCAGTACTTC; cdr3_aa: CASSLAASYEQYF
d_call: .; j_call: TRBJ1-5; clone_size: .; v_call: TRBV5-6; cdr3_length: 16; cdr3_nt: TGTGCCAGCAGCTTGGGGGCCCGGGGGCCCAATCAGCCCCAGCATTTT; cdr3_aa: CASSLGARGPNQPQHF
d_call: .; j_call: TRBJ2-2; clone_size: many; v_call: TRBV12-3/TRBV12-4; cdr3_length: 14; cdr3_nt: TGTGCCAGCAGCTTAGGCGGGAACACCGGGGAGCTGTTTTTT; cdr3_aa: CASSLGGNTGELFF
d_call: TRBD2; j_call: TRBJ2-7; clone_size: .; v_call: TRBV7-9; cdr3_length: 17; cdr3_nt: TGTGCCAGCAGCTCAGGGTCCACAGGACTAGCGGGAGTTCAGCAGTACTTC; cdr3_aa: CASSSGSTGLAGVQQYF
d_call: TRBD2; j_call: TRBJ2-2; clone_size: few; v_call: TRBV4-3; cdr3_length: 19; cdr3_nt: TGCGCCAGCAGCCAAGAGTTCCGAGATAGCGGGAGTGGCACCGGGGAGCTGTTTTTT; cdr3_aa: CASSQEFRDSGSGTGELFF
d_call: .; j_call: TRBJ2-7; clone_size: .; v_call: TRBV27; cdr3_length: 17; cdr3_nt: TGTGCCAGCAGTTTCGCACCGACAGGCCATAGCTCCTACGAGCAGTACTTC; cdr3_aa: CASSFAPTGHSSYEQYF
d_call: .; j_call: TRBJ2-2; clone_size: few; v_call: TRBV3-1; cdr3_length: 16; cdr3_nt: TGTGCCAGCAGCCAACTAGCGTCGGTTGACACCGGGGAGCTGTTTTTT; cdr3_aa: CASSQLASVDTGELFF